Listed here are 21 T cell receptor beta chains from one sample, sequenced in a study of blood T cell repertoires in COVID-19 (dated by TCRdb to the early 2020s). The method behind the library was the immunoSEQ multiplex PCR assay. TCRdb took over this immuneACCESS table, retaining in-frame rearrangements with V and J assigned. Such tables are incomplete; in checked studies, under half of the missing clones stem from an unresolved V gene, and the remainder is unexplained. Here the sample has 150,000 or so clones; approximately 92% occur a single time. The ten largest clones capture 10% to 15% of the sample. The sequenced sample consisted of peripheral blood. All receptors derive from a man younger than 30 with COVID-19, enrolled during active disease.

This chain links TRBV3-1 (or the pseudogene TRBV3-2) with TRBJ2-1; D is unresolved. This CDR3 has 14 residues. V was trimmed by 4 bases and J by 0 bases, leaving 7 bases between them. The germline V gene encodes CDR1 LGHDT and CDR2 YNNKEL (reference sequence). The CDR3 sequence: CASSRRSSYNEQFF. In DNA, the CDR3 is TGTGCCAGCAGCCGTCGCAGCTCCTACAATGAGCAGTTCTTC.

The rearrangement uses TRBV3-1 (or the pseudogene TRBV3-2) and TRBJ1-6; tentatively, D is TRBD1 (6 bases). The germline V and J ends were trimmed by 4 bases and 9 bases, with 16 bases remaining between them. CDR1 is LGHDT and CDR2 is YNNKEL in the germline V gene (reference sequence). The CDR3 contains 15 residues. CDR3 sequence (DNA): TGTGCCAGCAGCCGGGACATTCTGCTTGGTTCACCCCTCCACTTT. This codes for CASSRDILLGSPLHF.

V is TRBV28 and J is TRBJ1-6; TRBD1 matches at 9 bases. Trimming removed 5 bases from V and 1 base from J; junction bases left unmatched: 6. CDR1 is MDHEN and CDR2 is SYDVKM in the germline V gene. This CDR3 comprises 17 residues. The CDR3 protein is CASSQPTGGSYNSPLHF. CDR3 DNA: TGTGCCAGCAGTCAACCGACAGGGGGATCCTATAATTCACCCCTCCACTTT.

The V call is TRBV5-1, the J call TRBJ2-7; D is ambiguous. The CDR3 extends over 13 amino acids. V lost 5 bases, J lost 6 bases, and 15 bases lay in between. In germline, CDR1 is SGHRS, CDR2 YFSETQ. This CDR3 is CASSWAGSSEQYF. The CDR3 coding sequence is TGCGCCAGCAGTTGGGCAGGTTCCAGCGAGCAGTACTTC.

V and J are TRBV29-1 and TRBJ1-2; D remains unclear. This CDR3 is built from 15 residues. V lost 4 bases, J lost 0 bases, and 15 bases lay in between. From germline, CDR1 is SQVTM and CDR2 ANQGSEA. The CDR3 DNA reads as TGCAGCGTTGTCCCAGGATTATTAGCTAACTATGGCTACACCTTC. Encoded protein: CSVVPGLLANYGYTF.

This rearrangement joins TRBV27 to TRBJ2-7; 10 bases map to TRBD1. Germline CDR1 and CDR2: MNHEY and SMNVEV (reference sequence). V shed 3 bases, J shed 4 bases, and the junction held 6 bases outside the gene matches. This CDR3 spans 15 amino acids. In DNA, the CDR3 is TGTGCCAGCAGTTTCAGGACAGGGGGTATGTACGAGCAGTACTTC. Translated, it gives CASSFRTGGMYEQYF.

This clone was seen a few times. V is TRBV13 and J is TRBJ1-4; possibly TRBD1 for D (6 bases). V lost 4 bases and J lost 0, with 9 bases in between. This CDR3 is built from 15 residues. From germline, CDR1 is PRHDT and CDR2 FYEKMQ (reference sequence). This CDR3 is CASSYGQSTNEKLFF. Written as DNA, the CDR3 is TGTGCCAGCAGCTACGGACAGTCAACTAATGAAAAACTGTTTTTT.

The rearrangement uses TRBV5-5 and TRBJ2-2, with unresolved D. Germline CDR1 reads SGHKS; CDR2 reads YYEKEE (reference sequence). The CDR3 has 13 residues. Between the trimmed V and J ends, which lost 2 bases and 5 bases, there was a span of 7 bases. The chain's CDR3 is CASSFGLTGELFF. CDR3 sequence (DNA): TGTGCCAGCAGCTTTGGCCTTACCGGGGAGCTGTTTTTT.

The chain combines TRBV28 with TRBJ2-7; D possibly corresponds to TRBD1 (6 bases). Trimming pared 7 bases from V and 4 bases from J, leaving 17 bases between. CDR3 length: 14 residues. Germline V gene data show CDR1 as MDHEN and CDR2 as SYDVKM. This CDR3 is CASTRTGIRYEQYF. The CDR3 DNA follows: TGTGCCAGCACCCGAACAGGGATTCGGTACGAGCAGTACTTC.

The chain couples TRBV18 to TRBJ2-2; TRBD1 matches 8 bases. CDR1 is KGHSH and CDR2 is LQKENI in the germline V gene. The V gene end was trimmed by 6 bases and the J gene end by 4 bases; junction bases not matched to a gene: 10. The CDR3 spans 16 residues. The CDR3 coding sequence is TGTGCCAGCTCCCTAGGACAGGGTAGGACCACCGGGGAGCTGTTTTTT. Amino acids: CASSLGQGRTTGELFF. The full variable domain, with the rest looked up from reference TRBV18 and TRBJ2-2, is NAGVMQNPRHLVRRRGQEARLRCSPMKGHSHVYWYRQLPEEGLKFMVYLQKENIIDESGMPKERFSAEFPKEGPSILRIQQVVRGDSAAYFCASSLGQGRTTGELFFGEGSRLTVL.

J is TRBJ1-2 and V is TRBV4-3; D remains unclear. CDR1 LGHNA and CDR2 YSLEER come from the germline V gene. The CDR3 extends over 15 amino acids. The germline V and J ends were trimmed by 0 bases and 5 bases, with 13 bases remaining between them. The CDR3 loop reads CASSQDFGGDYGYTF. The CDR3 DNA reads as TGCGCCAGCAGCCAAGATTTCGGAGGAGATTATGGCTACACCTTC.

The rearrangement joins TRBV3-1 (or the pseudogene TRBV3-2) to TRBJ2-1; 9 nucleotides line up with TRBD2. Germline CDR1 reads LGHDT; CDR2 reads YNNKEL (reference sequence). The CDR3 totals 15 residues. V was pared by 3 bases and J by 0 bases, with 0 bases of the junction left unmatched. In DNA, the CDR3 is TGTGCCAGCAGCCATAGCGGGAGCTCCTACAATGAGCAGTTCTTC. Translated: CASSHSGSSYNEQFF.

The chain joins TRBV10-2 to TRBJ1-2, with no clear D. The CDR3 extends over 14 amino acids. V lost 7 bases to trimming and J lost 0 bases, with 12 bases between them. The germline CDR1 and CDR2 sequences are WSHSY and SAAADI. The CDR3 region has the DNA TGCGCCAGCAACCCGACTGGAGCTAACTATGGCTACACCTTC. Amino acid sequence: CASNPTGANYGYTF.

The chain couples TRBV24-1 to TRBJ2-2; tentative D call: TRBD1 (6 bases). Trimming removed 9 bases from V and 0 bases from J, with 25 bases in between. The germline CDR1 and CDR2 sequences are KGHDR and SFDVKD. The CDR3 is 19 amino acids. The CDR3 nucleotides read TGTGCCACCTCGCACAGGGACCTGACTCCGGCCTCGAACACCGGGGAGCTGTTTTTT. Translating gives CATSHRDLTPASNTGELFF.

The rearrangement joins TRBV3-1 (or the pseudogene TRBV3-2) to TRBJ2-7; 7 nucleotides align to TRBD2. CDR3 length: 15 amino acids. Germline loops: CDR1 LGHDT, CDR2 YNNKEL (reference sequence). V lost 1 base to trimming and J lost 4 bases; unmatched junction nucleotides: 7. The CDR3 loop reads CASSQGGRGEYEQYF. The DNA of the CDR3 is TGTGCCAGCAGCCAAGGAGGGAGGGGAGAATACGAGCAGTACTTC.

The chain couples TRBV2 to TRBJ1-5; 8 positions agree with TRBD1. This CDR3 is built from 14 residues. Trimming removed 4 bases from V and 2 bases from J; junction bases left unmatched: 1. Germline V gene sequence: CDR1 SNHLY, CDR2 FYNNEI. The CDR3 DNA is TGTGCCAGCAGTGCGACAGGGGGCAATCAGCCCCAGCATTTT. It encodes CASSATGGNQPQHF.

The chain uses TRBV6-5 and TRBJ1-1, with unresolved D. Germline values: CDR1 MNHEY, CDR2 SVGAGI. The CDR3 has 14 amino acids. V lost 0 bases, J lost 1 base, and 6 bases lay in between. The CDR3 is CASSYSSTNTEAFF. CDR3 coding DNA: TGTGCCAGCAGTTACTCGAGCACGAACACTGAAGCTTTCTTT.

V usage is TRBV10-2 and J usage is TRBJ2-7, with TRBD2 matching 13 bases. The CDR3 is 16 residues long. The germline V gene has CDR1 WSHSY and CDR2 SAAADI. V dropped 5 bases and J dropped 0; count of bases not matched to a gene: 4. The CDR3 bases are TGCGCCAGCAGTATGGGACTAGCGGGACGCTCCTACGAGCAGTACTTC. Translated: CASSMGLAGRSYEQYF.

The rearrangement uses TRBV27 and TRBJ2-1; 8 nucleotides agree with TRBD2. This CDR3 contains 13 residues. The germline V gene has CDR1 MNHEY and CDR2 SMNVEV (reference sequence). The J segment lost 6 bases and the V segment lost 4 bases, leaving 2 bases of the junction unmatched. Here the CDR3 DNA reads TGTGCCAGCAGTTGGGCGGGGGGCAATGAGCAGTTCTTC. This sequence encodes CASSWAGGNEQFF.

CDR3: CASSHLQYPGELFF. In DNA form, the CDR3 reads TGTGCCAGCAGCCACCTACAGTACCCCGGGGAGCTGTTTTTT. V gene TRBV28 combines with J gene TRBJ2-2; D is unclear. V lost 6 bases to trimming and J lost 6 bases, with 14 bases between them. CDR3 length: 14 residues. The germline CDR1 and CDR2 sequences are MDHEN and SYDVKM.

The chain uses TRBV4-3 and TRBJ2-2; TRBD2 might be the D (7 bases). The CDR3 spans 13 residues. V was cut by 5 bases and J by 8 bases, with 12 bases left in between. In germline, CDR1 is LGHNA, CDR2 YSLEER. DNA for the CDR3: TGCGCCAGCAGCAGGGGGGGACTAGGGGAGCTGTTTTTT. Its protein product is CASSRGGLGELFF.